This T cell receptor beta chain was profiled in a study of blood T cell repertoires in COVID-19. Study at large: Samples came from the United States, Italy and Spain, spanning acute and convalescent COVID-19. The cDNA or gDNA used as material had been derived from T cells, B-cell-depleted T cells, or PBMCs.

Assay used: immunoSEQ multiplex PCR; TCRdb lists only in-frame clones, some missing. There are roughly 260,000 clones in the sample; about four fifths occur only once, and around 3.2% lies in the top ten. This CDR3 has 15 amino acids. Losses at the gene ends were 4 bases for V and 4 bases for J; bases not matched to a gene: 7. The germline gives CDR1 MDHEN, CDR2 SYDVKM. The sequence derives from a woman between 18 and 30 years old with acute or convalescent COVID-19. The V call is TRBV28, the J call TRBJ1-1; TRBD1 agrees at 9 bases. The material sequenced was peripheral blood. This CDR3 is CASSSQGAGSTEAFF. CDR3 DNA sequence: TGTGCCAGCAGTTCACAGGGGGCCGGCAGCACTGAAGCTTTCTTT.